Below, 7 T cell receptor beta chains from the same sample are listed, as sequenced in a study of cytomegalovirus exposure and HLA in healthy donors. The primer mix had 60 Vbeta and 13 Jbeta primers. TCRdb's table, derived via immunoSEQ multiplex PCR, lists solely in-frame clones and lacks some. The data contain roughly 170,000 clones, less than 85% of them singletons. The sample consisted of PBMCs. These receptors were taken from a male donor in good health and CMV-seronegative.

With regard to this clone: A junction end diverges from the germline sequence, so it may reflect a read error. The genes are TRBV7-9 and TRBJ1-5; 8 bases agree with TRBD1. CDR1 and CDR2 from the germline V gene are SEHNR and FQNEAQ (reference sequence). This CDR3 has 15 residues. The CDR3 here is CSSSLAGQDNQPQHF. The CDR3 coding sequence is TGTTCCAGCAGCTTAGCGGGACAGGACAATCAGCCCCAGCATTTT.

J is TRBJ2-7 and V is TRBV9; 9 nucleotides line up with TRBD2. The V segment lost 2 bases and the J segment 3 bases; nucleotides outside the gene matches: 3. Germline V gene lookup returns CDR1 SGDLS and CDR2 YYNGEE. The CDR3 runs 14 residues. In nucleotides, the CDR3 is TGTGCCAGCAGCGTGGGTAGCGGGGGCTACGAGCAGTACTTC. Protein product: CASSVGSGGYEQYF.

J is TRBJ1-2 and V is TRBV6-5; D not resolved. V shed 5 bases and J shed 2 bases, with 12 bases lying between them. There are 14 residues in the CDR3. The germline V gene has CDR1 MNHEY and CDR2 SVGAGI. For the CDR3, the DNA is TGTGCCAGCAGTGAATGGGCAGAGAACTATGGCTACACCTTC. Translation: CASSEWAENYGYTF.

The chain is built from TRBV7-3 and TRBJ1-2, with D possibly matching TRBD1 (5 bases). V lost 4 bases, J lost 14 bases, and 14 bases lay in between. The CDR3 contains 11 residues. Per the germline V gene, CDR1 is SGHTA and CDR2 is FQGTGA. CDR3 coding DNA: TGTGCCAGCAGCTCCGTACAGGAAATAACCTTC. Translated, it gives CASSSVQEITF.

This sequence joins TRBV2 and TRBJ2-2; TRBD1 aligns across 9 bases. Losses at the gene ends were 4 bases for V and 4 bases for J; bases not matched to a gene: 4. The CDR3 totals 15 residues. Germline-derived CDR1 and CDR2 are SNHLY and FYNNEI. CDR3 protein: CASSVDRGSTGELFF. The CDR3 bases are TGTGCCAGCAGTGTCGACAGGGGGAGCACCGGGGAGCTGTTTTTT.

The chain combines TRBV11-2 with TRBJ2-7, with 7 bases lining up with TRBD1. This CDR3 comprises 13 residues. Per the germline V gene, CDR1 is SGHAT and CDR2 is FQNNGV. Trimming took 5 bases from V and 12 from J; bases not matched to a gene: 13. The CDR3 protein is CASSSNLLRGRYF. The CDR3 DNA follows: TGTGCCAGCAGCAGCAACCTTTTAAGGGGGCGGTACTTC.

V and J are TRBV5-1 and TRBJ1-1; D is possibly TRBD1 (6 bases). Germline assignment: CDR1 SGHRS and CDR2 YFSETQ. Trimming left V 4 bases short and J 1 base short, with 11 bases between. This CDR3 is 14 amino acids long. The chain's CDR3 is CASSHGQKNTEAFF. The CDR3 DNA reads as TGCGCCAGCAGCCACGGACAGAAGAACACTGAAGCTTTCTTT.